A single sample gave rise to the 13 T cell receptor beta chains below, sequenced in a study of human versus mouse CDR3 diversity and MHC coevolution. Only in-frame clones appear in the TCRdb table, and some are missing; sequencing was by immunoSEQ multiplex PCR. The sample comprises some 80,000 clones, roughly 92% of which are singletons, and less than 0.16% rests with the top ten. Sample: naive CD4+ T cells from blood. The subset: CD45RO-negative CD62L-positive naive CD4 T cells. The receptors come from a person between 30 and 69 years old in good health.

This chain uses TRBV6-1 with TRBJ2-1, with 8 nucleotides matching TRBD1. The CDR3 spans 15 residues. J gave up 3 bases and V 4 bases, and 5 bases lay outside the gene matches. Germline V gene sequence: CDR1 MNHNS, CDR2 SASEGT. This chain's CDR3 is CASSVQGEGYNEQFF. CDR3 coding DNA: TGTGCCAGCAGTGTACAGGGGGAAGGCTACAATGAGCAGTTCTTC.

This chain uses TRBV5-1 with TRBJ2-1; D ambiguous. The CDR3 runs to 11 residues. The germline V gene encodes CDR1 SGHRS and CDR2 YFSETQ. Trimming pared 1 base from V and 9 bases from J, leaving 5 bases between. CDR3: CASSLLSEQFF. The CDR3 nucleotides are TGCGCCAGCAGCTTGCTTAGTGAGCAGTTCTTC.

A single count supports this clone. Here the CDR3 reads CASRVGQGGDYGYTF. As DNA, the CDR3 is TGTGCCAGCAGGGTAGGACAGGGGGGGGACTATGGCTACACCTTC. The V and J genes are TRBV28 and TRBJ1-2, with TRBD1 matching 10 bases. CDR3 length equals 15 residues. J lost 3 bases, V lost 6 bases, and 7 bases had no gene match. CDR1 MDHEN and CDR2 SYDVKM come from the germline V gene.

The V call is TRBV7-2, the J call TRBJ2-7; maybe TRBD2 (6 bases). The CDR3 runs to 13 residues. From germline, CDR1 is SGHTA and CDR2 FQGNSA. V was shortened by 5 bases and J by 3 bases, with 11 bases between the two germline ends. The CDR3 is CASSRLGFYEQYF. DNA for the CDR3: TGTGCCAGCAGCCGACTAGGTTTCTACGAGCAGTACTTC.

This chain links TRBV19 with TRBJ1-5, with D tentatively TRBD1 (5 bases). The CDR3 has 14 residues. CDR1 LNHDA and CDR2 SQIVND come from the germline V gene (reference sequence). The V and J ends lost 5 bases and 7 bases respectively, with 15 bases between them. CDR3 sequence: CASSLPVGGQPQHF. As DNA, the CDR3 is TGTGCCAGTAGTTTACCTGTGGGGGGGCAGCCCCAGCATTTT.

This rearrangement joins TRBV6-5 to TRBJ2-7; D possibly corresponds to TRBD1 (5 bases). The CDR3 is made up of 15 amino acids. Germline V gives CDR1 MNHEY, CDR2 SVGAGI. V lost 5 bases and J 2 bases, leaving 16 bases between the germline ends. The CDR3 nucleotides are TGTGCCAGCAGTCCCCAGGGTTTAGGGCCCTACGAGCAGTACTTC. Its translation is CASSPQGLGPYEQYF.

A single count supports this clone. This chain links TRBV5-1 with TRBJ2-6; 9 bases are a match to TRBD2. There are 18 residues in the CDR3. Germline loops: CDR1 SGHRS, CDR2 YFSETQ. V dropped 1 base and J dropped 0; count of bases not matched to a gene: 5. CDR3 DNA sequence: TGCGCCAGCAGCTTGTTCCTAGCGGGAAGCTCTGGGGCCAACGTCCTGACTTTC. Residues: CASSLFLAGSSGANVLTF. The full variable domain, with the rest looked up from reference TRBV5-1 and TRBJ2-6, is KAGVTQTPRYLIKTRGQQVTLSCSPISGHRSVSWYQQTPGQGLQFLFEYFSETQRNKGNFPGRFSGRQFSNSRSEMNVSTLELGDSALYLCASSLFLAGSSGANVLTFGAGSRLTVL.

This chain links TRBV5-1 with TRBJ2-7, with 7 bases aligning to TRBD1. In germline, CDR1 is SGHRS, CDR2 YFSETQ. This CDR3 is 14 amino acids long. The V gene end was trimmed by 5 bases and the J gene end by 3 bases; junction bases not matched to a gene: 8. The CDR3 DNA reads TGCGCCAGCAGTCCGGGACAGACTCGCTACGAGCAGTACTTC. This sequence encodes CASSPGQTRYEQYF. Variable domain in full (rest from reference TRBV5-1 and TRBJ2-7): KAGVTQTPRYLIKTRGQQVTLSCSPISGHRSVSWYQQTPGQGLQFLFEYFSETQRNKGNFPGRFSGRQFSNSRSEMNVSTLELGDSALYLCASSPGQTRYEQYFGPGTRLTVT.

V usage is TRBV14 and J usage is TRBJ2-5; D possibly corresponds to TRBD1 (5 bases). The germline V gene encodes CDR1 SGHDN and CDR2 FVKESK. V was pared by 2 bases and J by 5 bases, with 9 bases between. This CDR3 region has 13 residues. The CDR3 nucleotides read TGTGCCAGCAGCCAAACAGGTGGGGAGACCCAGTACTTC. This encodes CASSQTGGETQYF.

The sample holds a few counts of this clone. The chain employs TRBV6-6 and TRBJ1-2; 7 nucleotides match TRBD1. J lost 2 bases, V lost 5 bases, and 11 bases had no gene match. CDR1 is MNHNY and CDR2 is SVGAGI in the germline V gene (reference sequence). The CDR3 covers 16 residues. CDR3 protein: CASSQTRQGSNYGYTF. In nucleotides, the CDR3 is TGTGCCAGCAGTCAAACCCGACAGGGTTCCAACTATGGCTACACCTTC.

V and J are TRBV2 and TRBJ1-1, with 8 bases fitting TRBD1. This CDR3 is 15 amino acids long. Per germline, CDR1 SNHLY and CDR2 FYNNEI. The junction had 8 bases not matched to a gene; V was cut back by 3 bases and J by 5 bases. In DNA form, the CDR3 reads TGTGCCAGCAGTGAGGAGACAGGGGCGGGAACTGAAGCTTTCTTT. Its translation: CASSEETGAGTEAFF.

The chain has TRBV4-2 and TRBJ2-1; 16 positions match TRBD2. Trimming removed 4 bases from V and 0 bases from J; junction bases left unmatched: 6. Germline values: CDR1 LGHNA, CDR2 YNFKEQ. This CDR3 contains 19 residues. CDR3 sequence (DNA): TGTGCCAGCAGCCTAGTGGGGACTAGCGGGGGGGGCTCCTACAATGAGCAGTTCTTC. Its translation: CASSLVGTSGGGSYNEQFF.

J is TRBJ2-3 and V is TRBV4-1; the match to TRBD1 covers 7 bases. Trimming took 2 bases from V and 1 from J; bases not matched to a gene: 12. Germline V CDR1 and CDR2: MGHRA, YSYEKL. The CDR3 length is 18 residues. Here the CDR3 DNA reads TGCGCCAGCAGCCAAACCCTAAGGGGGCCGAGGGGCACAGATACGCAGTATTTT. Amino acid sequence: CASSQTLRGPRGTDTQYF.